The 6 T cell receptor beta chains listed next were all sequenced from one sample in a study of OX40 agonist ivuxolimab in advanced cancers. This table comes from immunoSEQ multiplex PCR, and its TCRdb copy is limited to in-frame clones, with some not included. The sample has just under 80,000 clones; approximately 85% are singletons. The sample here was CD4+ or CD8+ T cells sorted from blood, taken in a trial of the OX40 agonist ivuxolimab. The receptors here all came from an adult with an advanced solid tumor such as melanoma, head and neck, liver or kidney cancer.

The chain links TRBV7-9 to TRBJ2-3, with a tentative D call TRBD1 (6 bases). The CDR3 sequence is 15 residues long. The V end was cut by 3 bases, the J end by 2 bases, with 12 bases between. CDR1 and CDR2 (germline): SEHNR, FQNEAQ (reference sequence). Here the CDR3 reads CASSFRQGHTDTQYF. CDR3 bases: TGTGCCAGCAGCTTCAGGCAGGGGCACACAGATACGCAGTATTTT.

The V and J genes are TRBV4-2 and TRBJ2-1; 10 bases line up with TRBD2. There are 15 residues in the CDR3. From germline, CDR1 is LGHNA and CDR2 YNFKEQ. V dropped 5 bases and J dropped 9; count of bases not matched to a gene: 10. CDR3 in DNA: TGTGCCAGCAGCTTTTTCCTAGCGGGAGTGGGTGAGCAGTTCTTC. Protein sequence: CASSFFLAGVGEQFF.

The chain joins TRBV4-1 to TRBJ2-5; no definite D call. This CDR3 has 13 residues. V was clipped by 1 base and J by 1 base, with 4 bases between them. Per germline, CDR1 MGHRA and CDR2 YSYEKL. The CDR3 DNA reads TGCGCCAGCAGCCAAGTACCCCAAGAGACCCAGTACTTC. This sequence encodes CASSQVPQETQYF.

This clone was counted a few times. The chain has TRBV18 and TRBJ2-7; D remains unclear. Trimming pared 5 bases from V and 12 bases from J, leaving 20 bases between. Per germline, CDR1 KGHSH and CDR2 LQKENI. CDR3 length: 13 amino acids. The CDR3 spells CASSSDLDWGPYF. The CDR3 DNA follows: TGTGCCAGCTCATCAGACTTAGATTGGGGTCCGTACTTC.

The chain combines TRBV14 with TRBJ1-4; no firm D call. Germline V gene data show CDR1 as SGHDN and CDR2 as FVKESK. CDR3 length equals 16 residues. Trimming removed 0 bases from V and 5 bases from J, with 13 bases in between. CDR3 DNA: TGTGCCAGCAGCCAAGATTGGGCAGTAACGAATGAAAAACTGTTTTTT. Its translation is CASSQDWAVTNEKLFF.

V usage is TRBV5-1 and J usage is TRBJ2-5; 14 positions match TRBD2. With 3 bases clipped from V and 2 bases from J, the junction kept 6 bases outside the gene matches. Germline assignment: CDR1 SGHRS and CDR2 YFSETQ. The CDR3 spans 17 residues. For the CDR3, the DNA is TGCGCCAGCAGCTCCGGACTAGCGGGGGGACCGCAAGAGACCCAGTACTTC. It encodes CASSSGLAGGPQETQYF.